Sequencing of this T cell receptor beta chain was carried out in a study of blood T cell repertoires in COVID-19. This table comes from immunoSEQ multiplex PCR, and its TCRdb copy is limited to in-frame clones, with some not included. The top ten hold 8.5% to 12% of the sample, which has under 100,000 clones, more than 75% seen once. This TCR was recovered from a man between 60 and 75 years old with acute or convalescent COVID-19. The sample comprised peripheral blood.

The CDR3 DNA reads as TGTGCCAGCAGCTTAGAACTAGCGGGGTACAATGAGCAGTTCTTC. As protein: CASSLELAGYNEQFF. This sequence joins TRBV7-2 and TRBJ2-1; TRBD2 matches 10 bases. CDR1 and CDR2 from the germline V gene are SGHTA and FQGNSA. This CDR3 has 15 amino acids. The V and J ends lost 1 base and 4 bases, in that order; junction bases with no gene match: 1.